Below are 30 T cell receptor beta chains sequenced from a single sample in a study of long-term antiretroviral therapy in people with HIV. An immunoSEQ assay, version v3.0, was performed at survey level. The assay was immunoSEQ multiplex PCR, and TCRdb's table has in-frame clones only and misses some. The sample shows about 35,000 clones, 65% to 75% of them seen only once. Sequencing used unsorted PBMCs, obtained 3 years after starting antiretroviral therapy. All receptors come from a man aged 45-60 years with HIV.

J is TRBJ1-4 and V is TRBV7-9, with 11 bases matching TRBD1. Germline V gives CDR1 SEHNR, CDR2 FQNEAQ (reference sequence). Trimming took 6 bases from V and 8 from J; bases not matched to a gene: 8. This CDR3 has 15 amino acids. CDR3 region: CASSYGTGGREKLFF. The CDR3 region has the DNA TGTGCCAGCAGTTATGGGACAGGGGGGCGAGAAAAACTGTTTTTT.

The rearrangement links TRBV5-1 to TRBJ2-3; 8 nucleotides align to TRBD2. The V gene's germline CDR1 is SGHRS and CDR2 YFSETQ. There are 16 residues in the CDR3. With V trimmed by 3 bases and J by 0 bases, 6 bases remained unmatched. CDR3 amino acids: CASSSLLAESTDTQYF. CDR3 DNA: TGCGCCAGCAGCTCCTTACTAGCGGAAAGCACAGATACGCAGTATTTT.

The rearrangement joins TRBV5-5 to TRBJ1-3; D is uncertain. Per germline, CDR1 SGHKS and CDR2 YYEKEE (reference sequence). The CDR3 has 13 amino acids. V dropped 1 base and J dropped 7 bases, with 9 bases sitting between them. CDR3 coding DNA: TGTGCCAGCAGCTTGCCGGCCTCGAACACCATATATTTT. As protein: CASSLPASNTIYF. The variable domain in full, completed from reference TRBV5-5 and TRBJ1-3, reads DAGVTQSPTHLIKTRGQQVTLRCSPISGHKSVSWYQQVLGQGPQFIFQYYEKEERGRGNFPDRFSARQFPNYSSELNVNALLLGDSALYLCASSLPASNTIYFGEGSWLTVV.

The genes are TRBV7-8 and TRBJ1-1; weak D call: TRBD1 (5 bases). Germline V gives CDR1 SGHVS, CDR2 FQNEAQ. The CDR3 is 15 residues long. V gave up 8 bases and J gave up 5 bases, with 21 bases separating them. CDR3 in DNA: TGTGCCAGCCTGCTGGGGGATCGGCGGAGGACTGAAGCTTTCTTT. This gives the protein CASLLGDRRRTEAFF.

This chain uses TRBV7-6 with TRBJ2-1; 8 positions agree with TRBD1. Germline V gene sequence: CDR1 SGHVS, CDR2 FNYEAQ. V gave up 5 bases and J gave up 7 bases; unmatched junction bases: 7. The CDR3 has 14 amino acids. The CDR3 DNA is TGTGCCAGCAGCCCAACCAGGGGGCTGAATGAGCAGTTCTTC. Its protein product is CASSPTRGLNEQFF.

This chain uses TRBV6-4 with TRBJ1-2; TRBD1 matches at 9 bases. The V segment lost 6 bases and the J segment 4 bases; nucleotides outside the gene matches: 3. Germline loops: CDR1 MRHNA, CDR2 SNTAGT. This CDR3 is built from 13 residues. CDR3 coding DNA: TGTGCCAGCAGACAGGACAGGGGCTATGGCTACACCTTC. The encoded protein is CASRQDRGYGYTF.

In DNA form, the CDR3 reads TGTGCCAGTACGATGGGGCTCTATGGCTACACCTTC. Translated, it gives CASTMGLYGYTF. This chain uses TRBV2 with TRBJ1-2; TRBD1 is a possible D gene (5 bases). CDR1 is SNHLY, CDR2 FYNNEI, per germline. CDR3 length: 12 amino acids. V was clipped by 9 bases and J by 4 bases, with 12 bases between them.

The chain has TRBV5-1 and TRBJ2-7; D might be TRBD1 (6 bases). Looked up from germline, CDR1 is SGHRS and CDR2 is YFSETQ. The CDR3 has 13 amino acids. The ends were cut back, 8 bases at V and 5 bases at J, with 17 bases in the middle. Here the CDR3 reads CASGPSRGHEQYF. The CDR3 nucleotides are TGCGCCAGTGGCCCCAGCAGGGGACACGAGCAGTACTTC.

The chain is built from TRBV4-2 and TRBJ2-3, with D unresolved. Germline V CDR1 and CDR2: LGHNA, YNFKEQ. V lost 4 bases to trimming and J lost 0 bases, with 11 bases between them. The CDR3 is 15 amino acids. CDR3 DNA sequence: TGTGCCAGCAGCCCGCGGACGGTCAGCACAGATACGCAGTATTTT. This encodes CASSPRTVSTDTQYF.

In its sample, this clone was seen a few times. The chain has TRBV7-9 and TRBJ1-2, with TRBD1 matching 7 bases. From germline, CDR1 is SEHNR and CDR2 FQNEAQ (reference sequence). The CDR3 extends over 13 amino acids. Germline trimming cut 1 base from V and 8 bases from J; bases unmatched to any gene: 4. The CDR3 here is CASSLEGAQGYTF. The CDR3 nucleotides are TGTGCCAGCAGCTTAGAGGGGGCGCAAGGCTACACCTTC.

The rearrangement links TRBV4-3 to TRBJ1-6; maybe TRBD1 (5 bases). V was shortened by 5 bases and J by 8 bases, with 16 bases between the two germline ends. The V gene's germline CDR1 is LGHNA and CDR2 YSLEER. The CDR3 sequence is 15 residues long. The CDR3 sequence is CASSSRGGTDSPLHF. CDR3 DNA sequence: TGCGCCAGCAGCTCCCGAGGAGGGACTGATTCACCCCTCCACTTT.

This rearrangement joins TRBV19 to TRBJ2-2, with TRBD2 matching over 10 bases. Trimming removed 3 bases from V and 5 bases from J; junction bases left unmatched: 12. CDR1 and CDR2 (germline): LNHDA, SQIVND (reference sequence). The CDR3 is made up of 18 amino acids. Here the CDR3 reads CASSIGRLAGARTGELFF. In nucleotides, the CDR3 is TGTGCCAGTAGTATTGGAAGGCTAGCGGGAGCTAGAACCGGGGAGCTGTTTTTT.

The J gene is TRBJ1-1, the V gene TRBV28; 12 bases fit TRBD1. CDR3 length: 17 residues. Germline CDR1 MDHEN, CDR2 SYDVKM. V dropped 7 bases and J dropped 4; count of bases not matched to a gene: 13. The CDR3 nucleotides are TGTGCCAGCATTCCATCCGGGACAGGGGGCGAGGGCACTGAAGCTTTCTTT. Its translation: CASIPSGTGGEGTEAFF. Based on the CDR3 plus reference TRBV28 and TRBJ1-1, the full variable domain is DVKVTQSSRYLVKRTGEKVFLECVQDMDHENMFWYRQDPGLGLRLIYFSYDVKMKEKGDIPEGYSVSREKKERFSLILESASTNQTSMYLCASIPSGTGGEGTEAFFGQGTRLTVV.

This sequence joins TRBV27 and TRBJ1-2; 7 nucleotides line up with TRBD1. The CDR3 contains 15 residues. Germline loops: CDR1 MNHEY, CDR2 SMNVEV (reference sequence). V shed 3 bases, J shed 8 bases, and the junction held 12 bases outside the gene matches. The CDR3 sequence is CASSFSDRVSWGYTF. The DNA for the CDR3 is TGTGCCAGCAGTTTCTCCGACAGGGTTTCATGGGGCTACACCTTC.

This chain uses TRBV7-2 with TRBJ2-5, with D perhaps matching TRBD2 (6 bases). V was trimmed by 2 bases and J by 4 bases, leaving 11 bases between them. The CDR3 sequence is 14 residues long. Germline V lookup: CDR1 SGHTA, CDR2 FQGNSA. The chain's CDR3 is CASSLTPAGETQYF. The CDR3, as DNA: TGTGCCAGCAGCTTAACGCCAGCGGGAGAGACCCAGTACTTC.

The gene calls are TRBV19 and TRBJ1-5; D is possibly TRBD1 (5 bases). The germline V gene has CDR1 LNHDA and CDR2 SQIVND (reference sequence). This CDR3 comprises 13 residues. V was clipped by 10 bases and J by 3 bases, with 13 bases between them. CDR3 protein: CATQDGHNQPQHF. The CDR3, as DNA: TGTGCCACACAGGACGGACACAATCAGCCCCAGCATTTT.

V usage is TRBV5-1 and J usage is TRBJ2-5; 7 nucleotides align to TRBD2. The CDR3 runs to 14 residues. V lost 5 bases, J lost 2 bases, and 6 bases stayed unmatched. Germline-derived CDR1 and CDR2 are SGHRS and YFSETQ. This CDR3 reads CASSLGGGQETQYF. DNA for the CDR3: TGCGCCAGCAGTCTGGGGGGGGGACAAGAGACCCAGTACTTC. Variable domain in full (rest from reference TRBV5-1 and TRBJ2-5): KAGVTQTPRYLIKTRGQQVTLSCSPISGHRSVSWYQQTPGQGLQFLFEYFSETQRNKGNFPGRFSGRQFSNSRSEMNVSTLELGDSALYLCASSLGGGQETQYFGPGTRLLVL.

This clone came up a few times. This chain joins TRBV19 and TRBJ1-1, with D perhaps matching TRBD1 (5 bases). Germline V gene lookup returns CDR1 LNHDA and CDR2 SQIVND (reference sequence). Trimming took 2 bases from V and 0 from J, leaving 10 bases between them. The CDR3 consists of 15 residues. The chain's CDR3 is CASSITGGLNTEAFF. CDR3 in DNA: TGTGCCAGTAGTATAACGGGGGGGTTGAACACTGAAGCTTTCTTT.

The chain recombines TRBV27 with TRBJ1-6; a possible D gene is TRBD1 (5 bases). The CDR3 is made up of 18 amino acids. V was pared by 0 bases and J by 4 bases, with 16 bases between. Germline V gene lookup returns CDR1 MNHEY and CDR2 SMNVEV (reference sequence). CDR3 bases: TGTGCCAGCAGTTTATCCCCCCGGGGGAGGGTTTATAATTCACCCCTCCACTTT. Translated, it gives CASSLSPRGRVYNSPLHF.

This chain links TRBV28 with TRBJ1-1; D remains ambiguous. The CDR3 is made up of 14 amino acids. Trimming removed 5 bases from V and 3 bases from J, with 13 bases in between. In germline, CDR1 is MDHEN, CDR2 SYDVKM. The CDR3 reads CASSGGSLYTEAFF. For the CDR3, the DNA is TGTGCCAGCAGTGGTGGCAGCCTTTACACTGAAGCTTTCTTT.

This chain joins TRBV28 and TRBJ1-5; unclear D gene. CDR1 MDHEN and CDR2 SYDVKM come from the germline V gene. The CDR3 extends over 13 amino acids. Trimming cost V 5 bases and J 2 bases, with 7 bases left between them. The CDR3 region is CASSLVGNQPQHF. The CDR3 DNA is TGTGCCAGCAGTCTCGTCGGCAATCAGCCCCAGCATTTT.

The chain uses TRBV23-1 and TRBJ1-1; 10 bases align to TRBD1. TRBV23-1 is noted as an ORF with a role that remains uncertain. The CDR3 extends over 15 amino acids. V was pared by 10 bases and J by 3 bases, with 11 bases of the junction left unmatched. DNA for the CDR3: TGCGCCATTAAAGTGGGACAGGGGACTTACACTGAAGCTTTCTTT. This codes for CAIKVGQGTYTEAFF.

This sequence joins TRBV15 and TRBJ1-1; D is undetermined. This CDR3 is 16 amino acids long. Germline CDR1 LNHNV, CDR2 YYDKDF (reference sequence). The V end was cut by 5 bases, the J end by 4 bases, with 20 bases between. The CDR3 loop is CATSPQLWRSGTEAFF. DNA of the CDR3: TGTGCCACCAGCCCCCAATTGTGGAGGTCTGGCACTGAAGCTTTCTTT.

This chain connects TRBV27 to TRBJ1-3; D remains ambiguous. The V end was cut by 8 bases, the J end by 0 bases, with 11 bases between. The CDR3 totals 14 residues. Germline CDR1 is MNHEY and CDR2 is SMNVEV (reference sequence). The CDR3 DNA reads as TGTGCCAGCTCGGACGGGTCCTCTGGAAACACCATATATTTT. Its translation: CASSDGSSGNTIYF.

V usage is TRBV18 and J usage is TRBJ2-1, with TRBD2 matching 7 bases. The V gene's germline CDR1 is KGHSH and CDR2 LQKENI. The CDR3 runs to 16 residues. V was clipped by 0 bases and J by 4 bases; unmatched bases: 6. The CDR3 loop reads CASSPPIRGDYNEQFF. DNA of the CDR3: TGTGCCAGCTCACCACCTATCCGGGGGGATTACAATGAGCAGTTCTTC.

This clone has a handful of counts. This sequence joins TRBV5-6 and TRBJ2-1; D possibly corresponds to TRBD2 (5 bases). Germline V gives CDR1 SGHDT, CDR2 YYEEEE. Trimming shortened V by 0 bases and J by 4 bases, and 14 bases separated the two germline ends. This CDR3 has 16 amino acids. The CDR3 bases are TGTGCCAGCAGCTTGGCCGCGGCGGGCCCGTACAATGAGCAGTTCTTC. The encoded protein is CASSLAAAGPYNEQFF.

The V gene is TRBV7-9, the J gene TRBJ2-5, with 8 bases aligning to TRBD1. The germline CDR1 and CDR2 sequences are SEHNR and FQNEAQ (reference sequence). The CDR3 loop spans 16 amino acids. V lost 5 bases to trimming and J lost 0 bases; unmatched junction nucleotides: 8. The CDR3 protein is CASSENRGDYQETQYF. In DNA form, the CDR3 reads TGTGCCAGCAGCGAAAACAGGGGGGACTACCAAGAGACCCAGTACTTC.

This chain connects TRBV7-2 to TRBJ2-1; TRBD2 matches 7 bases. The CDR3 loop spans 15 amino acids. Germline CDR1 SGHTA, CDR2 FQGNSA. J gave up 0 bases and V 5 bases, and 4 bases lay outside the gene matches. This chain's CDR3 is CASSGLAGSYNEQFF. The DNA of the CDR3 is TGTGCCAGCAGCGGATTAGCGGGCTCCTACAATGAGCAGTTCTTC. The entire variable domain, with the rest obtained from reference TRBV7-2 and TRBJ2-1, is as follows: GAGVSQSPSNKVTEKGKDVELRCDPISGHTALYWYRQSLGQGLEFLIYFQGNSAPDKSGLPSDRFSAERTGGSVSTLTIQRTQQEDSAVYLCASSGLAGSYNEQFFGPGTRLTVL.

CDR3 DNA: TGTGCCAGCAGTTTAAGGGGGAGGGACAGTTCTAACTATGGCTACACCTTC. Protein sequence: CASSLRGRDSSNYGYTF. The V and J genes are TRBV27 and TRBJ1-2; 7 nucleotides agree with TRBD1. CDR1 and CDR2 from the germline V gene are MNHEY and SMNVEV (reference sequence). Germline trimming cut 2 bases from V and 0 bases from J; bases unmatched to any gene: 9. The CDR3 spans 17 residues.

The chain employs TRBV18 and TRBJ2-7; possible D gene TRBD2, 6 bases. Germline lookup yields CDR1 KGHSH and CDR2 LQKENI. This CDR3 is built from 15 residues. The germline V and J ends were trimmed by 6 bases and 0 bases, with 15 bases remaining between them. This CDR3 reads CASSGGLPPSYEQYF. CDR3 nucleotides: TGTGCCAGCTCCGGGGGACTCCCACCCTCCTACGAGCAGTACTTC.